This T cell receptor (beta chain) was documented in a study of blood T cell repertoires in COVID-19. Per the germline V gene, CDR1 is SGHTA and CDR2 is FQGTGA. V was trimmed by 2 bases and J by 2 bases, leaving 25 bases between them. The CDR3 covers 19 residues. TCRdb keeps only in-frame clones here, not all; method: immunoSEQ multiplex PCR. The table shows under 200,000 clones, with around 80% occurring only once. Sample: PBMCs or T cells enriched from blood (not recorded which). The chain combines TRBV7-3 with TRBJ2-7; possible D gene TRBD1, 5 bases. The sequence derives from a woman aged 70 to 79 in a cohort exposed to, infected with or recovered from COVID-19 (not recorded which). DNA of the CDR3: TGTGCCAGCAGCTTACGGGCCCCCGGACACGGAGTTGCGCCCTACGAGCAGTACTTC. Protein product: CASSLRAPGHGVAPYEQYF. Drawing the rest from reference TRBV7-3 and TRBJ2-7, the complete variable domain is GAGVSQTPSNKVTEKGKYVELRCDPISGHTALYWYRQSLGQGPEFLIYFQGTGAADDSGLPNDRFFAVRPEGSVSTLKIQRTERGDSAVYLCASSLRAPGHGVAPYEQYFGPGTRLTVT.